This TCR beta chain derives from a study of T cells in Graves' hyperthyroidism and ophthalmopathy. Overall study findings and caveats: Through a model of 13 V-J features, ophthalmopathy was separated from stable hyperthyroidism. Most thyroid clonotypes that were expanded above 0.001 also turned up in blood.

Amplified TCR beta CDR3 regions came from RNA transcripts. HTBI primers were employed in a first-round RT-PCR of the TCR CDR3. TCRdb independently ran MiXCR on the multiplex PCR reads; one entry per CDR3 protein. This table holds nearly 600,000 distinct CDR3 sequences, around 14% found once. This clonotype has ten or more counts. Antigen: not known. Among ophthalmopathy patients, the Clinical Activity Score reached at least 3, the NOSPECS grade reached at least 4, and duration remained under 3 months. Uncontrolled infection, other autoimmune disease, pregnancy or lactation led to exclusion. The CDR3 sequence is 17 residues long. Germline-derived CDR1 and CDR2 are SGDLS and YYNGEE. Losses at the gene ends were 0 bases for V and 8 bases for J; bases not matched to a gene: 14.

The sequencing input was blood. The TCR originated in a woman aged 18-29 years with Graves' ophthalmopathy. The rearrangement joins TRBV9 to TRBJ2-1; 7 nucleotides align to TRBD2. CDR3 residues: CASSVAEWGRVGDEQFF. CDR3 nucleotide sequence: TGTGCCAGCAGCGTAGCCGAGTGGGGGAGGGTAGGCGATGAGCAGTTCTTC.